The rows below give T cell receptor beta chains drawn from one sample of a study of a mutant IDH1 vaccine in newly diagnosed glioma. Sequencing used immunoSEQ multiplex PCR; TCRdb keeps in-frame clones, though not all of them. The table shows some 29,000 clones, with more than 75% occurring only once. The antigens for these receptors are not known. This material consisted of PBMCs, taken from a glioma patient whose treatment included an IDH1 peptide vaccine. The receptors here all came from a man aged 50 to 59 with glioma. Each CDR3 is given with its conserved first and last residue. Each record gives: V gene, CDR3 protein.

TRBV18 CASSVTGGSRNQPQHF
TRBV7-8 CASSLIGTGGFTNEKLFF
TRBV5-6 CASSFRLAGHNEQFF
TRBV5-5 CASSFPPQDRDGELFF
TRBV5-6 CASSFTDRYNEQFF
TRBV25-1 CASSEYFQGEGGEQFF
TRBV19 CASSLTRGQGGYTF
TRBV6-5 CASSAGLSSYNEQFF
TRBV11-2 CASSTVGSGEKLFF
TRBV6-6 CASSYEGRTGELFF
TRBV29-1 CSVRANSDEQFF
TRBV5-4 CASSRTSLAPYEQYF
TRBV15 CATSRDLASYNEQFF
TRBV5-1 CASSLTGRNEKLFF
TRBV28 CASGLSRAGNEQFF
TRBV19 CASRLAGTGELFF
TRBV28 CASTAPLREQFF
TRBV25-1 CASSPTGVETQYF
TRBV18 CASSEGSNQPQHF
TRBV27 CASSIQGAANQPQHF
TRBV28 CASTTIGTGPYGYTF
TRBV5-6 CASSIQGAKNIQYF
TRBV6-5 CASSLTGEETQYF
TRBV19 CASTIRDRGMGNQPQHF
TRBV7-2 CASSYRDVRAEAFF
TRBV11-2 CASLGTALNTEAFF
TRBV25-1 CASSDGAGADTQYF
TRBV5-1 CASSGWGLNTGELFF
TRBV7-6 CASSLAGGTYEQYF
TRBV7-2 CASSTDRSKQYF
TRBV15 CATSRGGEEKLFF
TRBV28 CASRDTVRGYTF
TRBV27 CASSLGGNTEAFF
TRBV5-8 CASSYGLGTDTQYF
TRBV2 CATKGTGVEKLFF
TRBV5-1 CASSLGDSVYGYTF
TRBV18 CASSPFDLTQETQYF
TRBV2 CASLGQGSTNEKLFF
TRBV6-1 CASSDNRGRREQYF
TRBV2 CASPRTSGYNEQFF
TRBV4-1 CASSQTSGSSYEQYF
TRBV9 CASSVTTGATGELFF
TRBV5-5 CASSLIIAGQNEQFF
TRBV2 CALLERTNTEAFF
TRBV4-3 CASSQTGSSSGANVLTF
TRBV4-1 CASSQDSGVNSPLHF
TRBV7-2 CASSLAGASGETQYF
TRBV18 CASSRETGAESPLHF
TRBV6-1 CASSEVARGNEKLFF
TRBV7-9 CASSSGWGQGVSYEQYF
TRBV5-6 CASSLGMEGANVLTF
TRBV7-9 CASSFSDEQYF